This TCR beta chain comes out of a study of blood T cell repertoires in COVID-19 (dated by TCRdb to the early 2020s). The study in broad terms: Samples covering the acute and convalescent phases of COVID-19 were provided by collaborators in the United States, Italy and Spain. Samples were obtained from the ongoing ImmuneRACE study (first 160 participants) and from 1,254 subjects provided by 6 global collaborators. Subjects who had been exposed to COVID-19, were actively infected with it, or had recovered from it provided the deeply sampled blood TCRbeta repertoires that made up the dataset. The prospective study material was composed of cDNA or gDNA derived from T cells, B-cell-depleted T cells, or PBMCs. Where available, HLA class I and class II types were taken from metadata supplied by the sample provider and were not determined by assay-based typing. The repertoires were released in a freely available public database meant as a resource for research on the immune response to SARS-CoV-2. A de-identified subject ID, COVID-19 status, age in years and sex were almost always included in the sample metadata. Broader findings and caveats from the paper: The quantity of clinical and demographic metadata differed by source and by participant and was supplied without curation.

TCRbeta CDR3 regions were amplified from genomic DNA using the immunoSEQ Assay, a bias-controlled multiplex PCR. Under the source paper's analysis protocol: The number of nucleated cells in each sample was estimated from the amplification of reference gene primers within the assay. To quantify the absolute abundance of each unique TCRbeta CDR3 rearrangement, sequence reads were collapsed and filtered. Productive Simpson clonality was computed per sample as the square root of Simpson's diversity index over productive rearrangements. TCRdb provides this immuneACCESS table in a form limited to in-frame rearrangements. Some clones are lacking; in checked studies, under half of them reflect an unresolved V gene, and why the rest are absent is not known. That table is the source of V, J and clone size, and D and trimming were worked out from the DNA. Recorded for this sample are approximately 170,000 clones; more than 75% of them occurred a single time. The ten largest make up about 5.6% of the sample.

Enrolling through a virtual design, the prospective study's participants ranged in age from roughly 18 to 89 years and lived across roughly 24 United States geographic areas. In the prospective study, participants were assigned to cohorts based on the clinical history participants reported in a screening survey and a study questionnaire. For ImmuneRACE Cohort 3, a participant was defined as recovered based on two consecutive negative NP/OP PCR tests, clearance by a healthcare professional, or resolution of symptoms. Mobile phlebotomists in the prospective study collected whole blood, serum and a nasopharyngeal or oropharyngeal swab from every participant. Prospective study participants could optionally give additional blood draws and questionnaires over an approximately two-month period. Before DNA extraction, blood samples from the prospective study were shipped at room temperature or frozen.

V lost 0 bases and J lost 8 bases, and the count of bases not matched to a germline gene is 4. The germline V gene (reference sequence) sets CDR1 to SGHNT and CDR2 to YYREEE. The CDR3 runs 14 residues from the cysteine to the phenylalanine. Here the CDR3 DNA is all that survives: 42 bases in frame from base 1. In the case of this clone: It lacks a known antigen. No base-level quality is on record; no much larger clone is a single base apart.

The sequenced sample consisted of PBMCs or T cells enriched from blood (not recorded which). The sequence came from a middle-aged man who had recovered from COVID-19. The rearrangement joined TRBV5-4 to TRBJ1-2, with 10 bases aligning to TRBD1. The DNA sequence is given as TGTGCCAGCAGCTTGGGGGACAGGGGAATCGGCTACACCTTC. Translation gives CASSLGDRGIGYTF.